This TCR beta chain derives from a study of OX40 agonist ivuxolimab in advanced cancers. This CDR3 has 15 amino acids. V lost 5 bases, J lost 2 bases, and 3 bases stayed unmatched. The germline V gene encodes CDR1 MNHNY and CDR2 SVGAGI (reference sequence). The table came from immunoSEQ multiplex PCR; TCRdb's copy has only in-frame clones and leaves some out. The sample includes more than 45,000 clones, around 77% of them seen just once. Blood draws occurred at baseline, cycle 4 day 1, and cycle 7 day 1. This rearrangement joins TRBV6-6 to TRBJ1-5; the match to TRBD1 covers 10 bases. The origin of this receptor is an adult with an advanced solid tumor such as melanoma, head and neck, liver or kidney cancer. The source material was CD4+ or CD8+ T cells sorted from blood, sampled in a trial of the OX40 agonist ivuxolimab. The CDR3 nucleotides are TGTGCCAGCAGTCTAGGACAGGGGGGCAATCAGCCCCAGCATTTT. The encoded protein is CASSLGQGGNQPQHF.